The source of this TCR beta chain is a study of blood T cell repertoires in COVID-19 (dated by TCRdb to about 2020). About the study as a whole: Collaborator samples came from the United States, Italy and Spain and covered acute and convalescent phases of COVID-19. A freely available public database, intended as a resource for researchers studying the immune response to SARS-CoV-2, is where the repertoires were released. The sample metadata nearly always contained a de-identified subject ID, COVID-19 status, age in years and sex. Samples were obtained from the ongoing ImmuneRACE study (first 160 participants) and from 1,254 subjects provided by 6 global collaborators. Where HLA class I and class II types were available, the types were taken from metadata supplied by the sample provider, not from assay-based typing. The material from the prospective study consisted of cDNA or gDNA derived from T cells, B-cell-depleted T cells, or PBMCs. Subjects who had been exposed to COVID-19, were actively infected with it, or had recovered from it provided the deeply sampled blood TCRbeta repertoires that made up the dataset.

TCRbeta CDR3 regions were amplified from genomic DNA using the immunoSEQ Assay, a bias-controlled multiplex PCR. In the original analysis: Nucleated cell counts per sample were estimated from amplification of reference gene primers within the assay. To quantify the absolute abundance of each unique TCRbeta CDR3 rearrangement, sequence reads were collapsed and filtered. For each sample, productive Simpson clonality was calculated as the square root of Simpson's diversity index over productive rearrangements. TCRdb took this table from immuneACCESS and kept in-frame rearrangements with V and J called. Such tables lack part of the clones; where checked against another copy, unresolved V genes explain under half of the gap, and the rest is unexplained. The D gene and trimming were derived from the DNA, and the V and J assignments and clone size from that table. The sample table contains approximately 120,000 clones; only one count was recorded for about 77% of them. Around 18% of the sample comes from the top ten.

The paper's findings and limits, for the study overall: Clinical and demographic metadata were provided uncurated, with the amount varying by source and participant.

Whole blood was collected in K2EDTA tubes by collaborating institutions according to the institutions' own protocols. For TCRbeta analysis, collaborators shipped samples in one of three forms: frozen whole blood, isolated PBMCs, or DNA extracted from either of those sample types. A remark on this clone: This receptor's antigen is unknown. No qualities accompany the bases; no much larger clone lies one base away.

This TCR came from a man at least 80 years old with acute or convalescent COVID-19. Sequencing was performed on peripheral blood.

The CDR3 here reads CASSPLETSTDTQYF. The DNA is TGTGCCAGCTCACCACTGGAGACGAGCACAGATACGCAGTATTTT. The sequence is built from TRBV18 and TRBJ2-3; no D segment can be confidently identified. Trimming at the junction amounts to 1 base on V and 0 bases on J, and the germline ends lie 8 bases apart. From its cysteine to its phenylalanine, the CDR3 spans 15 amino acids. Of the read, only the CDR3 DNA is kept; its 45 bases are in frame from base 1. Sequences KGHSH (CDR1) and LQKENI (CDR2) are obtained from the germline V gene.